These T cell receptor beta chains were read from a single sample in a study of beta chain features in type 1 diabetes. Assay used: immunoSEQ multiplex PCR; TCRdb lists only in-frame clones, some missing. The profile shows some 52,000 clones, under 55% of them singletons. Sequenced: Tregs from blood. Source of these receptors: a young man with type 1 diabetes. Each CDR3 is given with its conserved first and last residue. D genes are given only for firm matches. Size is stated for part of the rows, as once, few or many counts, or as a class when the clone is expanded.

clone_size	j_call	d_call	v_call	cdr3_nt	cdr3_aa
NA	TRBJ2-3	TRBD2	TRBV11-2	TGTGCCAGCAGCCCCCGACTAGCGGAGTTCACAGATACGCAGTATTTT	CASSPRLAEFTDTQYF
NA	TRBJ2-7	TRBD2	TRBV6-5	TGTGCCAGCAGTTACTCGCTAGCGGGAGTCGCCGAGCAGTACTTC	CASSYSLAGVAEQYF
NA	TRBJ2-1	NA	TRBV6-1	TGTGCCAGCAGACCCCGTGGGCTAGCCACGAATGAGCAGTTCTTC	CASRPRGLATNEQFF
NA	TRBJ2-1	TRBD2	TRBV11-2	TGTGCCAGCAGTTCAGGACTAGCGGGAGGCAGTGAGCAGTTCTTC	CASSSGLAGGSEQFF
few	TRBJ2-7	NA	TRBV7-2	TGTGCCAGCAGCTGGAGGTCCTATGGGGAGCAGTACTTC	CASSWRSYGEQYF
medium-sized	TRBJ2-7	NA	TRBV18	TGTGCCAGCTCTCCGGGTGCGGGAAACGAGCAGTACTTC	CASSPGAGNEQYF
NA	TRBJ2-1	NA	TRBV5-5	TGTGCCAGCAGCCAAGGACTAAACTCCTACAATGAGCAGTTCTTC	CASSQGLNSYNEQFF
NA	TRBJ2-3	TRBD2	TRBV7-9	TGTGCCAGCAGCAGGGGACTAGCGGGGATGGATACGCAGTATTTT	CASSRGLAGMDTQYF
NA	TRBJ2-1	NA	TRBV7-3	TGTGCCAGCAGCTTAGGGAGTAACAATGAGCAGTTCTTC	CASSLGSNNEQFF
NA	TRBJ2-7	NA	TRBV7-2	TGTGCCAGCAGCCTCGGGGGAGACAAGTCCTACGAGCAGTACTTC	CASSLGGDKSYEQYF
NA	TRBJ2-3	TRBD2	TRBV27	TGTGCCAGCAGTTTTACAGCGGGAGTCCAAACACGCACAGATACGCAGTATTTT	CASSFTAGVQTRTDTQYF
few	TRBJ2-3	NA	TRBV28	TGTGCCGCCCGGTCTAGCACAGATACGCAGTATTTT	CAARSSTDTQYF
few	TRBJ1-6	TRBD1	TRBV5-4	TGTGCCAGCAGCCCTACAGGGGGAGCACCCCTCCACTTT	CASSPTGGAPLHF
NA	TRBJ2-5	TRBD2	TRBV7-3	TGTGCCAGCAGCCGGGGGAGGGGCAGCCAAGAGACCCAGTACTTC	CASSRGRGSQETQYF
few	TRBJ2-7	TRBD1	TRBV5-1	TGCGCCAGCAGCTTGGGGACAGGGGTTTTCCTTCACTACGAGCAGTACTTC	CASSLGTGVFLHYEQYF
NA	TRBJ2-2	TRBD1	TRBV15	TGTGCCACCAGCAGAGATTCGCGACAGGGTGGACTGAACACCGGGGAGCTGTTTTTT	CATSRDSRQGGLNTGELFF
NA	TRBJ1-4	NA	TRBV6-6	TGTGCCAGCAGTTACTCGACAGCAACTAATGAAAAACTGTTTTTT	CASSYSTATNEKLFF